The clone carrying this T cell receptor beta chain occurred a few times. Antigen unknown. TCRdb re-derived calls from the 5' RACE reads in MiXCR, one entry per CDR3 protein. The data show about 470,000 distinct CDR3 sequences, with about 18% seen just once and approximately 13% held by the top ten. The length of the CDR3 is 15 residues. Germline CDR1 and CDR2: GTSNPN and SVGIG (reference sequence). The V end was cut by 2 bases, the J end by 4 bases, with 18 bases between. This sample is drawn from a study of T-cell memory formation after mild COVID-19. Study summary: Clustering of TCRs was largely donor specific. Findings and limits, study-wide: Contracting clones, day 15 to 85, had balanced CD4/CD8, and later expanders favored CD4+. Detection of some responders pre-infection suggested pre-existing cross-reactive memory T cells participated. CD8+ contracting clones occupied EMRA, while CD4+ ones occupied mainly CM and EM.

Sequenced material: PBMCs or a T cell subset sorted from them (not recorded which). This sequence joins TRBV30 and TRBJ2-7; D may match TRBD1 or TRBD2 (5 bases each). The receptor was derived from an adult woman who had mild COVID-19 (a few samples of this study predate the infection). Cell type and time point are not known. The chain's CDR3 is CAWSQRGPSRYEQYF. CDR3 DNA: TGTGCCTGGAGTCAGAGGGGACCCTCCCGGTACGAGCAGTACTTC. Supplemented by reference TRBV30 and TRBJ2-7, the full variable domain reads SQTIHQWPATLVQPVGSPLSLECTVEGTSNPNLYWYRQAAGRGLQLLFYSVGIGQISSEVPQNLSASRPQDRQFILSSKKLLLSDSGFYLCAWSQRGPSRYEQYFGPGTRLTVT.